The source of this TCR beta chain is a study of control samples from healthy donors and cancer patients. This table comes from immunoSEQ multiplex PCR, and its TCRdb copy is limited to in-frame clones, with some not included. This table has more than 100,000 clones, 80% to 90% appearing once. CDR1 is GTSNPN and CDR2 is SVGIG in the germline V gene (reference sequence). Trimming shortened V by 2 bases and J by 6 bases, and 16 bases separated the two germline ends. CDR3 length: 14 residues. Sequencing was done on a sample of PBMCs. The chain links TRBV30 to TRBJ1-2; unclear D gene. This receptor was identified in a man aged 55 to 70 with lung cancer. CDR3: CAWSSRVKADGYTF. The CDR3 nucleotides are TGTGCCTGGAGTTCCCGTGTAAAGGCGGATGGCTACACCTTC. Complete variable domain (other parts from reference TRBV30 and TRBJ1-2): SQTIHQWPATLVQPVGSPLSLECTVEGTSNPNLYWYRQAAGRGLQLLFYSVGIGQISSEVPQNLSASRPQDRQFILSSKKLLLSDSGFYLCAWSSRVKADGYTFGSGTRLTVV.